This T cell receptor (beta chain) came from a study of blood T cell repertoires in COVID-19. Germline V gives CDR1 SGDLS, CDR2 YYNGEE. V trimming: 0 bases; J trimming: 5 bases; junction bases outside the gene matches: 7. This CDR3 has 15 amino acids. Under the authors' procedure: Amplifying reference gene primers gave estimates of nucleated cell counts. Measured with immunoSEQ multiplex PCR; TCRdb has only the in-frame clones, and not every one. That table is the source of V, J and clone size, and D and trimming were worked out from the DNA. The sample shows a few hundred thousand clones, approximately 84% of them seen only once.

Sequencing was performed on peripheral blood. The rearrangement links TRBV9 to TRBJ2-5; 7 positions agree with TRBD2. The sequence was collected from a person aged 65 to 85 with COVID-19, enrolled during active disease. CDR3 nucleotides: TGTGCCAGCAGCGTAGTCCAAGCGGGGCAGGAGACCCAGTACTTC. This codes for CASSVVQAGQETQYF.